This record looks at one T cell receptor beta chain sequence and its context. This entry is derived from a study of T-cell reconstitution after alpha-beta-depleted transplantation in children. With 3 bases clipped from V and 1 base from J, the junction kept 24 bases outside the gene matches. CDR3 length equals 21 residues. In germline, CDR1 is MGHRA, CDR2 YSYEKL. Unique molecular identifiers were incorporated during preparation of the TCRbeta library. Via MiXCR, TCRdb re-called the PCR reads, giving one row per CDR3 protein. The table records about 500,000 distinct CDR3 sequences, over 25% of them present only once.

V gene TRBV4-1 combines with J gene TRBJ2-7; 7 nucleotides line up with TRBD2. The sequencing used PBMCs from the stem cell graft donor, collected from the stem cell graft. The clonotype comes from a human donor who donated a stem cell graft to a child with aplastic anemia. CDR3 residues: CASSQVVSSGIVAGSSYEQYF. CDR3 nucleotide sequence: TGCGCCAGCAGCCAGGTTGTCTCGTCAGGGATTGTAGCGGGTTCGTCCTACGAGCAGTACTTC.